This entry concerns a single T cell receptor (beta chain). The V segment lost 5 bases and the J segment 5 bases; nucleotides outside the gene matches: 8. Germline CDR1 SGHNT, CDR2 YENEEA. The CDR3 is 15 residues long. The data were obtained in a study of cytomegalovirus exposure and HLA in healthy donors. 60 Vbeta and 13 Jbeta primers were used in PCR. The assay was immunoSEQ multiplex PCR, and TCRdb's table has in-frame clones only and misses some. The sample has 90,000 to 120,000 clones; 82% are singletons. The sample was PBMCs. This receptor was identified in a man aged 25-45 years in good health and CMV-seropositive. The V call is TRBV11-3, the J call TRBJ1-1, with TRBD1 matching 10 bases. CDR3 in amino acids: CASSPPRTGGTEAFF. The CDR3 DNA follows: TGTGCCAGCAGCCCACCCCGGACAGGGGGAACTGAAGCTTTCTTT.